This paragraph reports one TCR beta chain. The antigen is unknown. This sample stems from a study of CD8 T cell repertoires and HIV-1 epitope variants. Study as a whole: Twenty-five autologous and known Gag and Nef epitope variant peptides each stimulated T cells separately. Epitopes were three Gag families plus Nef HW9 and YT9. The baseline condition was 1M T cells left uncultured. General observations from the study: Beta chains alone show antigen proliferation, not cytokine profile or function.

Here immunoSEQ multiplex PCR was the method, and the copy in TCRdb shows in-frame clones only, minus some. The sample has about 5,000 clones, about two thirds seen once; the top ten hold about 41%. CDR1 is SGHTA, CDR2 FQGTGA, per germline. Trimming removed 5 bases from V and 4 bases from J, with 9 bases in between. The CDR3 totals 13 residues. The sequence came from a male donor with HIV. The chain uses TRBV7-3 and TRBJ2-1; D is perhaps TRBD1 or TRBD2 (5 bases each). Specimen: cultured CD8+ T cells derived from PBMCs. The CDR3 region has the DNA TGTGCCAGCAGCCCGGGGCAGTACAATGAGCAGTTCTTC. Translated: CASSPGQYNEQFF.